Given below is one T cell receptor (beta chain) in context. What it recognizes is unknown. The treatment denotes: roughly 18 received Ad26.COV2.S at low or high dose, single or two shots; about 5 received placebo; per-sample allocation not given. Day 63 following the first vaccine or placebo injection was when the samples were taken. Wuhan-strain SARS-CoV-2 spike was expressed by the Ad26 vector that made up the vaccine. Here immunoSEQ multiplex PCR was the method, and the copy in TCRdb shows in-frame clones only, minus some. The data contain 300,000 to 350,000 clones, roughly 90% of them seen just once; the ten biggest clones take up around 5.5%. This CDR3 has 14 amino acids. The V and J ends lost 1 base and 3 bases respectively, with 9 bases between them. Germline V CDR1 and CDR2: SNHLY, FYNNEI. This entry comes from a study of Ad26.COV2.S vaccination and SARS-CoV-2 variants. Turning to the study itself: Once, or twice with 56 days between doses, Ad26.COV2.S was given intramuscularly. Study results and caveats: Comparability of non-spike TCR breadth was observed across vaccine and placebo recipients. The study found higher spike-specific TCR breadth in vaccine than placebo recipients.

The specimen was peripheral blood, collected in a trial of Ad26.COV2.S vaccine versus placebo. The receptor's source is a person between 18 and 59 years old who received the Ad26.COV2.S COVID-19 vaccine or a placebo. This chain links TRBV2 with TRBJ1-1, with unresolved D. CDR3 sequence reads: CASSEGKWDTEAFF. Written as DNA, the CDR3 is TGTGCCAGCAGTGAAGGAAAGTGGGACACTGAAGCTTTCTTT.